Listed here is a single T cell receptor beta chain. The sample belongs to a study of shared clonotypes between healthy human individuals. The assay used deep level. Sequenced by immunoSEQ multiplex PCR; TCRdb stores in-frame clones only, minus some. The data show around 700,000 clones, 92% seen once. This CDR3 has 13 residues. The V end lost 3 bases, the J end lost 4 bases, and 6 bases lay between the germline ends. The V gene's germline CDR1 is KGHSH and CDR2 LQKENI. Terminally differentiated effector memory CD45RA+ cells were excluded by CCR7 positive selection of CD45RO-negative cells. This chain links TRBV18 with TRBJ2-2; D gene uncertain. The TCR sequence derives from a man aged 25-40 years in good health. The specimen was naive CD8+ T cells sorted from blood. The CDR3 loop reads CASSPDFTGELFF. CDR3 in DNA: TGTGCCAGCTCACCGGATTTCACCGGGGAGCTGTTTTTT.